This TCR beta chain was captured in a study of blood T cell repertoires in COVID-19. CDR1 and CDR2 (germline): LGHDT, YNNKEL (reference sequence). Trimming cost V 6 bases and J 7 bases, with 12 bases left between them. The CDR3 spans 13 residues. Original analysis: Amplification of reference gene primers was used by the study to estimate nucleated cell counts. Sequencing used immunoSEQ multiplex PCR; TCRdb keeps in-frame clones, though not all of them. The V and J calls and clone size were taken over from that table, and D and trimming were inferred from the DNA. Of fewer than 150,000 clones listed, over 65% were seen once; the top ten hold around 0.9%.

This sequence was found in a human donor with acute or convalescent COVID-19. The donor label of this sample is uncertain. V usage is TRBV3-1 (or the pseudogene TRBV3-2) and J usage is TRBJ1-4; the D gene is possibly TRBD1 (5 bases). The sample consisted of peripheral blood. The CDR3 region is CASRIAGAEKLFF. Here the CDR3 DNA reads TGTGCCAGCAGAATCGCTGGGGCTGAAAAACTGTTTTTT.